The clone carrying this T cell receptor (beta chain) appeared a few times. Its antigen is not identified. These data come from a study of blood T cells in healthy people across ages. Study-level information: About one barcoded beta molecule was captured per two T cells (by template switching). Regarding the study as a whole: No one knew whether donors had CMV, which possibly confounded expanded clonotype changes.

Alongside a J-beta primer mix, a sample-barcoded 5' primer served in a second PCR lasting roughly 6 to 12 cycles. TCRdb recomputed calls from the 5' RACE reads with MiXCR, one row per CDR3 protein. The sample records around 700,000 distinct CDR3 sequences, around 25% being singletons. These data also featured in a second study, about T cells of mothers and their children. This second study notes: All extracted RNA went into cDNA synthesis, about 1.6 ug per 15 ul.

The receptor was derived from a boy aged 10-17 years in good health. What was sequenced was blood.

The chain's CDR3 is CSVESLAGTDTQYF. In nucleotides, the CDR3 is TGCAGCGTTGAAAGTCTAGCGGGCACAGATACGCAGTATTTT. J is TRBJ2-3 and V is TRBV29-1; 7 bases match TRBD2. After removal of 2 bases from V and 1 base from J, the junction contained 3 bases not matched to a gene. CDR1 is SQVTM, CDR2 ANQGSEA, per germline. CDR3 length: 14 amino acids.